The T cell receptor beta chain under discussion was sequenced for a study of neurological immune-mediated disorders. The cDNA was produced through 5'RACE with 10-nucleotide random UMIs. Via MiXCR, TCRdb re-called the 5' RACE reads, giving one row per CDR3 protein. The sample consists of some 30,000 distinct CDR3 sequences, about 12% of them appearing once. The CDR3 has 15 amino acids. V dropped 5 bases and J dropped 0 bases, with 12 bases sitting between them. CDR1 and CDR2 (germline): SGHTA, FQGNSA. The study, taken as a whole, reports: Private repertoires in all groups were suggested by the finding that expanded clones across subjects shared no CDR3 amino acid sequences.

Noted time point: longitudinal time-point 2. Stored at -80 C, 2 million PBMCs were the source of the unsorted libraries. This clonotype showed up many times. Its antigen is as yet unknown. The source of this sequence is a woman aged 40 to 50 in good health. This chain uses TRBV7-2 with TRBJ2-3; D is unresolved. Material: PBMCs. In nucleotides, the CDR3 is TGTGCCAGCAGCCGTAACAGCCCTAGCACAGATACGCAGTATTTT. This sequence encodes CASSRNSPSTDTQYF.